This paragraph covers one T cell receptor (beta chain) sequence. Its matching antigen is unknown. The source of the sample is a study of T-cell memory formation after mild COVID-19. Study-level findings and limits: Some SARS-CoV-2-responding clones were already detected in memory before infection. Among contracting clones, CD4+ were mainly CM/EM and CD8+ enriched in EMRA. Clones contracting over day 15 to 85 were CD4/CD8 balanced, with later expanders leaning CD4+.

cDNA libraries for TCR alpha and TCR beta, carrying sample barcodes and UMIs, came from 5'RACE with constant-segment primers. Via MiXCR, TCRdb re-called the 5' RACE reads, giving one row per CDR3 protein. Among hundreds of thousands of distinct CDR3 sequences, nearly 25% were seen once, and the ten largest hold approximately 12%. Germline V gene data show CDR1 as KGHSH and CDR2 as LQKENI. Trimming stripped 2 bases from V and 0 bases from J, with 10 bases between. The CDR3 covers 15 residues. The chain is built from TRBV18 and TRBJ1-2; the D is unclear. The TCR originated in an adult woman who had mild COVID-19 (a few samples of this study predate the infection). Cell type and time point are not known. The sample consisted of PBMCs or a T cell subset sorted from them (not recorded which). The CDR3 here is CASSPGRVANYGYTF. DNA of the CDR3: TGTGCCAGCTCACCAGGGAGGGTAGCTAACTATGGCTACACCTTC.